This T cell receptor (beta chain) was identified in a study of T-cell reconstitution after alpha-beta-depleted transplantation in children. General study points: T-cell numbers and diversity one year post-transplant derived largely from freshly generated T cells. Some patients owed their high day-60 TCRbeta diversity to surviving recipient T cells and thymic progenitors. Several hundred expanded graft clones reportedly were the source of alpha-beta T cells about two months after transplant.

Worth noting for this clonotype: What it binds is unknown.

The authors prepared the TCRbeta library with unique molecular identifiers. TCRdb analysed the PCR reads with MiXCR anew, one entry per CDR3 protein. The sample contains fewer than 700,000 distinct CDR3 sequences, 10% to 15% of which appear only once. Trimming stripped 0 bases from V and 0 bases from J, with 9 bases between. CDR1 is SGHRS, CDR2 YFSETQ, per germline. The CDR3 covers 15 residues. The sample here was PBMCs, mostly from graft donor cells, taken 360 days after TCRalphabeta/CD19-depleted stem cell transplant. V is TRBV5-1 and J is TRBJ2-5; D is ambiguous. The receptor comes from a male patient aged 10 to 17 who had a stem cell transplant for acute myeloid leukemia, so the T cells may come from the graft donor. In DNA, the CDR3 is TGCGCCAGCAGCTTGGTCGGCACCCACCAAGAGACCCAGTACTTC. Amino acids: CASSLVGTHQETQYF.